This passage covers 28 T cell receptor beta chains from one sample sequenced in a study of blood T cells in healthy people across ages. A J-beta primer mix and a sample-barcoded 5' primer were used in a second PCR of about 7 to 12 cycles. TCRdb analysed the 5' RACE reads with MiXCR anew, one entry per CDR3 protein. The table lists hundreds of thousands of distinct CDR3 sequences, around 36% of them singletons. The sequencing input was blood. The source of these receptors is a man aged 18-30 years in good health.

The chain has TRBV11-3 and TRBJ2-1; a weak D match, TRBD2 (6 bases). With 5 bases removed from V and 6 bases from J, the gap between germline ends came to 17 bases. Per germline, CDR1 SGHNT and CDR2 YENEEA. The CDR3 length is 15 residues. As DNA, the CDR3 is TGTGCCAGCAGCGGAAGAGGCGGGGTCGGCAATGAGCAGTTCTTC. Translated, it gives CASSGRGGVGNEQFF.

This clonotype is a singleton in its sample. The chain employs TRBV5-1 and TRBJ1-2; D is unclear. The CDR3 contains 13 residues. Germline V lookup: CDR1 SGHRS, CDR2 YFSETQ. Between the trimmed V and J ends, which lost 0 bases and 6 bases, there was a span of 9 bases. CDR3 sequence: CASSLGGSNGYTF. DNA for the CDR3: TGCGCCAGCAGCTTGGGTGGCAGTAATGGCTACACCTTC.

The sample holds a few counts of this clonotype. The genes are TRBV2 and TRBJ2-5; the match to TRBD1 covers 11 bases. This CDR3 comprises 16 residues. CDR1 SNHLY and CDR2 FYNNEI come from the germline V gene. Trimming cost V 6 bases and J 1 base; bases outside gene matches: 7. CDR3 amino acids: CASSSGTGGFQETQYF. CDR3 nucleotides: TGTGCCAGCAGCTCCGGGACAGGGGGTTTCCAAGAGACCCAGTACTTC.

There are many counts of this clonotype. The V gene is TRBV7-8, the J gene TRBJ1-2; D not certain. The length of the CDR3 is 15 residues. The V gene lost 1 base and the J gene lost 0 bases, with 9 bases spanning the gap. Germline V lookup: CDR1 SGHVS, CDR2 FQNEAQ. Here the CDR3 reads CASSLEPAPNYGYTF. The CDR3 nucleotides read TGTGCCAGCAGCTTAGAGCCAGCCCCTAACTATGGCTACACCTTC.

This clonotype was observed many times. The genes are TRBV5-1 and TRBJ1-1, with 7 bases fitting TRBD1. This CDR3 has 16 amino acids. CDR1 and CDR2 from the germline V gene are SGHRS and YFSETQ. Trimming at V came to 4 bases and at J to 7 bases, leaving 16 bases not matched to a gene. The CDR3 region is CASSPNPRQGGGEAFF. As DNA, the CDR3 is TGCGCCAGCAGCCCCAACCCCCGACAGGGCGGGGGTGAAGCTTTCTTT.

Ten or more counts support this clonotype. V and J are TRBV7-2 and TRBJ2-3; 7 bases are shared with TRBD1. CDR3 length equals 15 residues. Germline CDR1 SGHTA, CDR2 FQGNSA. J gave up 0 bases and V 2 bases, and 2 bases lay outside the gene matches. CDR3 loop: CASSLWGQSTDTQYF. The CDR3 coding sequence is TGTGCCAGCAGCTTATGGGGACAGAGCACAGATACGCAGTATTTT. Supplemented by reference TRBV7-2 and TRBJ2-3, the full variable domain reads GAGVSQSPSNKVTEKGKDVELRCDPISGHTALYWYRQSLGQGLEFLIYFQGNSAPDKSGLPSDRFSAERTGGSVSTLTIQRTQQEDSAVYLCASSLWGQSTDTQYFGPGTRLTVL.

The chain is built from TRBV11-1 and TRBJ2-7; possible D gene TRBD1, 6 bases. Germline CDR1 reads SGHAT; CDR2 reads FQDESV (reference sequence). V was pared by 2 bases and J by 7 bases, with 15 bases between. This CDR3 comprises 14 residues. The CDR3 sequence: CASSLNRVNNEQYF. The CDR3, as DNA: TGTGCCAGCAGCTTAAACAGGGTCAACAATGAGCAGTACTTC.

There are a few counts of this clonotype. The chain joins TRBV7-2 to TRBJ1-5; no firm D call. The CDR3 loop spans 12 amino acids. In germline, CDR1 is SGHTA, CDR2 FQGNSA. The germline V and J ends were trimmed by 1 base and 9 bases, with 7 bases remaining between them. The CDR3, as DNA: TGTGCCAGCAGCTTAGTAGGGTGGCCCCAGCATTTT. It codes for CASSLVGWPQHF.

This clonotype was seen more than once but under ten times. CDR3 sequence: CASSIGTSREQYF. DNA for the CDR3: TGTGCCAGCAGTATTGGGACATCGAGGGAGCAGTACTTC. The J gene is TRBJ2-7, the V gene TRBV2, with a weak D call TRBD1 (6 bases). Trimming removed 5 bases at V and 7 bases at J, with 15 bases between. The CDR3 is 13 residues long. Germline V gives CDR1 SNHLY, CDR2 FYNNEI.

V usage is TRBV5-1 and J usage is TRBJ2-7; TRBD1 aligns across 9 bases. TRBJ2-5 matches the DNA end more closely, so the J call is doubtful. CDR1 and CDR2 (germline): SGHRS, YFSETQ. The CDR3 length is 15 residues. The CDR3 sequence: CASSLQGADLETQYF. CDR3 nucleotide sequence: TGCGCCAGCAGCTTACAGGGGGCAGACCTAGAGACCCAGTACTTC.

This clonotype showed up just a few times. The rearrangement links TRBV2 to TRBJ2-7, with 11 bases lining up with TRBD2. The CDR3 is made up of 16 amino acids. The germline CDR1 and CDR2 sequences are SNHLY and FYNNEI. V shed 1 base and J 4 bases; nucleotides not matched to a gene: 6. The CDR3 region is CASSEGLTSGVYEQYF. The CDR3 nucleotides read TGTGCCAGCAGTGAAGGGTTGACTAGCGGGGTTTACGAGCAGTACTTC.

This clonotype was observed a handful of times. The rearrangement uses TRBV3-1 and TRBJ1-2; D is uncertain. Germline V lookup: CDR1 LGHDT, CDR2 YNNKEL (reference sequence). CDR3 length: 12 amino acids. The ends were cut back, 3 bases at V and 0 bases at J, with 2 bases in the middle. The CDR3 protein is CASSHTNYGYTF. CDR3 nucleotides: TGTGCCAGCAGCCACACTAACTATGGCTACACCTTC.

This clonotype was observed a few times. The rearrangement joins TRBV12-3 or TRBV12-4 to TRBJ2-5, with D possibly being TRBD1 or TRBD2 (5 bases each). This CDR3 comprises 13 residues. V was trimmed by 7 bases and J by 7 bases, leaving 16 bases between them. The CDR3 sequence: CASTIGEYGTQYF. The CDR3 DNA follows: TGTGCCAGCACCATAGGGGAGTACGGGACCCAGTACTTC.

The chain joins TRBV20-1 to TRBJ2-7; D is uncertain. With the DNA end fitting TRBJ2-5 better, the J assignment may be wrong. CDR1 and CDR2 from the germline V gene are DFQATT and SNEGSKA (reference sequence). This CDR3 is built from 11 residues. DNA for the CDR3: TGCAGTGCTAGAGCCAGGTTGACCCAGTACTTC. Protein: CSARARLTQYF.

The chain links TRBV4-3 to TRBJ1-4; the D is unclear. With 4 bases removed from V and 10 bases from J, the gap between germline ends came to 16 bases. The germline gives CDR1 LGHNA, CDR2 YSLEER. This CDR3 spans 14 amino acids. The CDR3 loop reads CASSPTSGVLKLFF. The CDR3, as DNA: TGCGCCAGCAGCCCTACTTCCGGGGTTCTAAAACTGTTTTTT.

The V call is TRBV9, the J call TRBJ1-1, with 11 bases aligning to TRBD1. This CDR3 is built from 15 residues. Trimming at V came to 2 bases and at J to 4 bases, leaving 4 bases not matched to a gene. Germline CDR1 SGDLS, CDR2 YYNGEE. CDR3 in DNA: TGTGCCAGCAGCGTGGACAGGGGGCTGGGCACTGAAGCTTTCTTT. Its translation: CASSVDRGLGTEAFF.

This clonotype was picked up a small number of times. The CDR3 protein is CAITNDRGTETQYF. CDR3 nucleotide sequence: TGTGCCATCACCAACGACAGGGGAACGGAGACCCAGTACTTC. The gene calls are TRBV10-3 and TRBJ2-5, with 8 bases identical to TRBD1. The junction had 9 bases not matched to a gene; V was cut back by 7 bases and J by 5 bases. There are 14 residues in the CDR3. Germline V lookup: CDR1 ENHRY, CDR2 SYGVKD.

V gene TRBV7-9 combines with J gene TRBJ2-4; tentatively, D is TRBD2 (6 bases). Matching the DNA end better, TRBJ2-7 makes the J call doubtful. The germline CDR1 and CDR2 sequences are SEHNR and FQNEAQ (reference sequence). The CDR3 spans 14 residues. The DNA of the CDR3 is TGTGCCAGCAGCCAGGGAGGCTTTAGAGTCGAGCAGTACTTC. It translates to CASSQGGFRVEQYF.

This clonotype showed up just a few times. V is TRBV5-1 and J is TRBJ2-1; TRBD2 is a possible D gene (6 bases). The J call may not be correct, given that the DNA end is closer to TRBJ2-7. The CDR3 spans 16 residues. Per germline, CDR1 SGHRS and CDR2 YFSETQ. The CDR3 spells CASSLSGRTTYNEQYF. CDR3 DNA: TGCGCCAGCAGCTTGAGCGGCCGGACTACGTACAATGAGCAGTACTTC.

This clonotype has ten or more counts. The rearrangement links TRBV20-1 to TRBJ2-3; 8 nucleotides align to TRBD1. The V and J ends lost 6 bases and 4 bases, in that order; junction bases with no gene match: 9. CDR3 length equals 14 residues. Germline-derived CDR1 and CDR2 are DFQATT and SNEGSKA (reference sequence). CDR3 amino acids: CSALRTGMSDTQYF. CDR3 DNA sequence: TGCAGTGCCCTCCGGACAGGGATGTCAGATACGCAGTATTTT.

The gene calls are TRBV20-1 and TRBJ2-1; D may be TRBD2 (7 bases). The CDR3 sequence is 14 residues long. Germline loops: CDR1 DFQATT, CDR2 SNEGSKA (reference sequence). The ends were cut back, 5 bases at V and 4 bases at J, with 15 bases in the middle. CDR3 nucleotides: TGCAGTGCTCCACGGGGGGCAGGTTACAATGAGCAGTTCTTC. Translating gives CSAPRGAGYNEQFF.

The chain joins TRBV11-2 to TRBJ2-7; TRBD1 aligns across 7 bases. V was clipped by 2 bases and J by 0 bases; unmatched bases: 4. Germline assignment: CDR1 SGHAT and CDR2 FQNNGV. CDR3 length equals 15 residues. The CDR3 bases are TGTGCCAGCAGCTTACGGACAGGCCACTCCTACGAGCAGTACTTC. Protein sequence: CASSLRTGHSYEQYF.

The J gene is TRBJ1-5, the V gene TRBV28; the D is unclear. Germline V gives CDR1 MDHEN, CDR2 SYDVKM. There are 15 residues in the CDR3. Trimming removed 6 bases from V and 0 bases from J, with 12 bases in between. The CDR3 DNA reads TGTGCCAGCAGACTTGACGTCTATAGCAATCAGCCCCAGCATTTT. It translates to CASRLDVYSNQPQHF.

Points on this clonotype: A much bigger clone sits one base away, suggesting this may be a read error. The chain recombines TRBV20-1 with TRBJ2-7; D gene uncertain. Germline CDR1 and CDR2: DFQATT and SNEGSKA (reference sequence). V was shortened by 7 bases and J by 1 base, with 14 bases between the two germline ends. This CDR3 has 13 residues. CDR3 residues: CSGEAERSYEQYF. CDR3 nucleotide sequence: TGCAGTGGTGAGGCGGAACGATCCTACGAGCAGTACTTC.

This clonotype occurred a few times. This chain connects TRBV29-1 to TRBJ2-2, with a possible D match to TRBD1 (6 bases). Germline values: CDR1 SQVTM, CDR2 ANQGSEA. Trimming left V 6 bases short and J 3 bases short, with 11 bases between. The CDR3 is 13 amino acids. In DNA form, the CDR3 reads TGCAGCGTCGACGGACAGCACACCGGGGAGCTGTTTTTT. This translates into CSVDGQHTGELFF.

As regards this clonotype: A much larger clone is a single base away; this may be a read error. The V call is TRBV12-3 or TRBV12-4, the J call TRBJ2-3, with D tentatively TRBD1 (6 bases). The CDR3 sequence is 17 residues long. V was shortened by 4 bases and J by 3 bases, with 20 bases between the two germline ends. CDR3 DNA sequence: TGTGCCAGCAGTTCCCTCGGGGCAGGGGTTAGGACAGATACGCAGTATTTT. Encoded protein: CASSSLGAGVRTDTQYF.

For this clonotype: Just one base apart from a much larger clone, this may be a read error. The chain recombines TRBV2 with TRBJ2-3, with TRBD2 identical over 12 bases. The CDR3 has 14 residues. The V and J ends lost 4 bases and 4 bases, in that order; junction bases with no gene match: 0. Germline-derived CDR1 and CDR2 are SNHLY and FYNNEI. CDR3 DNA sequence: TGTGCCAGCAGTGCTAGCGGGGGGGCAGATACGCAGTATTTT. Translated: CASSASGGADTQYF.

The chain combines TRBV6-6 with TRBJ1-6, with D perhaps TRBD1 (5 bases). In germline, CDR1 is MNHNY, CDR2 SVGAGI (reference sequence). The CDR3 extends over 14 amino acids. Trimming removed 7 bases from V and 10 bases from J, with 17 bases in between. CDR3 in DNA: TGTGCCAGCACCAACCCCCAGGGTGGATCACCCCTCCACTTT. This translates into CASTNPQGGSPLHF.